Each of the 20 T cell receptor beta chains below was sequenced from the same sample in a study of blood T cell repertoires in COVID-19 (dated by TCRdb to the early 2020s). The receptor library was made with the immunoSEQ multiplex PCR assay. TCRdb retrieved this table from immuneACCESS and kept in-frame rearrangements only. Not all clones are present; in checked studies, unresolved V genes account for under half, and no reason is known for the remainder. The sample yields under 200,000 clones; approximately 91% were counted once. The ten biggest clones cover about 0.54% of the sample. The sequencing sample was made of peripheral blood. The source is a man aged 45-65 years with acute or convalescent COVID-19.

This chain joins TRBV6-5 and TRBJ2-1; 9 nucleotides agree with TRBD2. CDR3 size: 15 residues. V was pared by 7 bases and J by 5 bases, with 9 bases of the junction left unmatched. Per the germline V gene, CDR1 is MNHEY and CDR2 is SVGAGI. CDR3 nucleotides: TGTGCCAGCACCCCCGGGACTAGCAAAAACAATGAGCAGTTCTTC. Amino acids: CASTPGTSKNNEQFF.

As regards this clone: The DNA is left out, because the CDR3 cannot be placed on it with certainty; the CDR3 is given as TCRdb lists it. This sequence joins TRBV19 and TRBJ2-1; TRBD2 is the table's D call, not checked against the DNA. CDR1 and CDR2 from the germline V gene are LNHDA and SQIVND (reference sequence). With termini counted, the CDR3 has 16 amino acids. CDR3 in amino acids: CASSILARGSWNEQFF.

The chain employs TRBV9 and TRBJ2-5, with 7 bases aligning to TRBD2. Germline trimming cut 4 bases from V and 3 bases from J; bases unmatched to any gene: 9. Per germline, CDR1 SGDLS and CDR2 YYNGEE. The CDR3 consists of 15 residues. CDR3 sequence (DNA): TGTGCCAGCAGCACCCCGTCGGGGGGAAAAGAGACCCAGTACTTC. This gives the protein CASSTPSGGKETQYF.

The chain links TRBV10-1 to TRBJ2-3, with 11 bases lining up with TRBD1. This CDR3 is built from 15 residues. V gave up 6 bases and J gave up 4 bases; unmatched junction bases: 6. Germline values: CDR1 WNHNN, CDR2 SYGVQD (reference sequence). The CDR3 coding sequence is TGCGCCAGCAGCGACCCGGGACAGGGGGCAGATACGCAGTATTTT. This codes for CASSDPGQGADTQYF.

The V gene is TRBV10-3, the J gene TRBJ2-7; no reliable D call. This CDR3 spans 14 amino acids. The V and J ends lost 0 bases and 0 bases respectively, with 6 bases between them. Germline CDR1 is ENHRY and CDR2 is SYGVKD. The CDR3 nucleotides read TGTGCCATCAGTGAGTCCCTGAGCTCCTACGAGCAGTACGTC. This encodes CAISESLSSYEQYV.

V gene TRBV9 combines with J gene TRBJ1-5, with D perhaps matching TRBD1 (5 bases). The CDR3 extends over 14 amino acids. V was pared by 2 bases and J by 9 bases, with 15 bases between. The germline CDR1 and CDR2 sequences are SGDLS and YYNGEE. The CDR3 DNA reads TGTGCCAGCAGCGTTGGCCAGGCCGGGGGGCCCCAGCATTTT. Amino acid sequence: CASSVGQAGGPQHF.

The CDR3 protein is CASSETGPGNQPQHF. DNA of the CDR3: TGTGCCAGCAGTGAGACAGGACCCGGCAATCAGCCCCAGCATTTT. The gene calls are TRBV6-1 and TRBJ1-5; D perhaps matches TRBD1 (6 bases). The CDR3 length is 15 residues. Germline CDR1 MNHNS, CDR2 SASEGT. With 3 bases removed from V and 2 bases from J, the gap between germline ends came to 11 bases.

Here the CDR3 reads CASSFRLAGGTQDNEQFF. The CDR3 nucleotides read TGTGCCAGCAGCTTCCGATTAGCGGGGGGCACCCAGGATAATGAGCAGTTCTTC. The chain carries TRBV11-2 and TRBJ2-1; 10 bases match TRBD2. The CDR3 totals 18 residues. CDR1 SGHAT and CDR2 FQNNGV come from the germline V gene. V lost 3 bases and J lost 7; bases outside the gene matches: 15.

J is TRBJ2-7 and V is TRBV11-2, with D possibly being TRBD1 (6 bases). The CDR3 covers 14 residues. V was clipped by 8 bases and J by 2 bases, with 16 bases between them. Germline values: CDR1 SGHAT, CDR2 FQNNGV. This chain's CDR3 is CASAWGHYTYEQYF. The CDR3 nucleotides read TGTGCCAGCGCATGGGGACATTACACCTACGAGCAGTACTTC.

This clone was found once. The rearrangement uses TRBV19 and TRBJ1-3, with D perhaps TRBD1 (6 bases). Germline V CDR1 and CDR2: LNHDA, SQIVND (reference sequence). The V gene lost 5 bases and the J gene lost 4 bases, with 24 bases spanning the gap. The CDR3 extends over 18 amino acids. The CDR3 DNA is TGTGCCAGTAGTCTCGCCCTTCTTAGGGGGGGATTCGGAAACACCATATATTTT. It codes for CASSLALLRGGFGNTIYF.

At least ten counts were recorded for this clone. CDR3 in amino acids: CASRGQGLYIRNQPQHF. The CDR3 DNA sequence: TGTGCCAGCAGAGGACAGGGCCTCTATATTCGCAATCAGCCCCAGCATTTT. The J gene is TRBJ1-5, the V gene TRBV28; 8 bases map to TRBD1. V was clipped by 6 bases and J by 2 bases; unmatched bases: 12. Germline CDR1 and CDR2: MDHEN and SYDVKM. The CDR3 totals 17 residues.

The rearrangement joins TRBV7-3 to TRBJ2-2; 7 bases agree with TRBD1. With V trimmed by 4 bases and J by 6 bases, 5 bases remained unmatched. Looked up from germline, CDR1 is SGHTA and CDR2 is FQGTGA. The length of the CDR3 is 14 residues. The CDR3 loop is CASSSAGGPGELFF. The CDR3 DNA sequence: TGTGCCAGCAGCTCCGCAGGGGGACCCGGGGAGCTGTTTTTT.

This clone showed up just once. This chain links TRBV18 with TRBJ2-7, with a tentative D call TRBD1 (6 bases). The CDR3 is 16 amino acids. V lost 2 bases and J lost 1, with 15 bases in between. Per germline, CDR1 KGHSH and CDR2 LQKENI. The CDR3 nucleotides are TGTGCCAGCTCACCAATATCAGGGGTCGGTTCCTACGAGCAGTACGTC. It encodes CASSPISGVGSYEQYV.

The chain combines TRBV6-6 with TRBJ2-3; 8 nucleotides line up with TRBD2. Trimming removed 8 bases from V and 5 bases from J; junction bases left unmatched: 9. The CDR3 is made up of 14 amino acids. The germline gives CDR1 MNHNY, CDR2 SVGAGI (reference sequence). The chain's CDR3 is CASLKAGEVDTQYF. Written as DNA, the CDR3 is TGTGCCAGCCTTAAAGCGGGAGAGGTAGATACGCAGTATTTT.

The rearrangement links TRBV3-1 (or the pseudogene TRBV3-2) to TRBJ1-2; D ambiguous. V lost 0 bases and J lost 3, with 8 bases in between. Germline CDR1 is LGHDT and CDR2 is YNNKEL (reference sequence). This CDR3 spans 14 amino acids. CDR3 amino acids: CASSQEGIHYGYTF. The CDR3 DNA is TGTGCCAGCAGCCAAGAGGGCATACACTATGGCTACACCTTC.

V usage is TRBV29-1 and J usage is TRBJ2-2, with 7 bases fitting TRBD2. The J segment lost 2 bases and the V segment lost 7 bases, leaving 1 base of the junction unmatched. The germline gives CDR1 SQVTM, CDR2 ANQGSEA. CDR3 length: 12 residues. The CDR3 protein is CSGEGNTGELFF. Here the CDR3 DNA reads TGCAGCGGGGAGGGTAACACCGGGGAGCTGTTTTTT.

V and J are TRBV7-8 and TRBJ1-1; D is uncertain. Between the trimmed V and J ends, which lost 7 bases and 6 bases, there was a span of 18 bases. This CDR3 contains 14 residues. In germline, CDR1 is SGHVS, CDR2 FQNEAQ. CDR3 region: CASTPEGRGAEAFF. The CDR3 DNA reads TGTGCCAGCACCCCGGAGGGCCGCGGTGCTGAAGCTTTCTTT. Full variable domain (missing parts from reference TRBV7-8 and TRBJ1-1): GAGVSQSPRYKVAKRGQDVALRCDPISGHVSLFWYQQALGQGPEFLTYFQNEAQLDKSGLPSDRFFAERPEGSVSTLKIQRTQQEDSAVYLCASTPEGRGAEAFFGQGTRLTVV.

The rearrangement joins TRBV7-2 to TRBJ2-7; a possible D gene is TRBD1 (6 bases). This CDR3 has 14 amino acids. Germline V gene data show CDR1 as SGHTA and CDR2 as FQGNSA. Trimming took off 5 bases at V and 5 bases at J, with 16 bases between the two ends. The CDR3 loop reads CASSRDTGLDEQYF. CDR3 in DNA: TGTGCCAGCAGCCGCGATACAGGGCTAGACGAGCAGTACTTC.

V and J are TRBV3-1 (or the pseudogene TRBV3-2) and TRBJ2-1, with D tentatively TRBD2 (5 bases). V was clipped by 7 bases and J by 9 bases, with 13 bases between them. The germline gives CDR1 LGHDT, CDR2 YNNKEL (reference sequence). CDR3 length: 12 amino acids. The CDR3 DNA reads TGTGCCAGCACCCGAGCCGGAGGTGAGCAGTTCTTC. Amino acid sequence: CASTRAGGEQFF.

This clone was recorded once. The rearrangement links TRBV2 to TRBJ1-5; no clear D gene. This CDR3 contains 15 residues. Germline CDR1 reads SNHLY; CDR2 reads FYNNEI. Deletions cut 2 bases from V and 4 bases from J, with 12 bases between. The CDR3 sequence: CASSENWAGNQPQHF. The CDR3 DNA sequence: TGTGCCAGCAGTGAAAATTGGGCGGGAAATCAGCCCCAGCATTTT.